The clone carrying this TCR beta chain was seen only a few times. The record originates from a study of T cell responses to AZD1222 COVID-19 vaccine. The CDR3 loop spans 14 amino acids. Germline CDR1 MDHEN, CDR2 SYDVKM. V dropped 7 bases and J dropped 3 bases, with 13 bases sitting between them. Clones were sequenced by immunoSEQ multiplex PCR, and TCRdb holds only the in-frame ones, with some missing. The sample lists about 150,000 clones; roughly 91% were seen once. The TCR sequence derives from an adult in good health. The chain carries TRBV28 and TRBJ1-3; no definite D call. This material consisted of peripheral blood, taken on day 0 of AZD1222 vaccination. The CDR3 DNA follows: TGTGCCAGCATGCAAGGGTTGAATGGAAACACCATATATTTT. It yields the protein CASMQGLNGNTIYF.